This entry describes one T cell receptor (beta chain). Its antigen remains undetermined. There are no base qualities to consult, and no much larger clone falls within one base. TCR beta VDJ combination and CDR3 sequence profiling used genomic DNA as the template. An Illumina HiSeq 2000 was the platform used for TCR repertoire sequencing. In the authors' own workflow: TRBV/TRBJ rearrangement plots, CDR3 size and DJ length profiles, and Simpson's diversity index were used to evaluate the repertoires. The most abundant DNA sequence in the deep sequencing data was taken as the immunodominant clone. CDR3 amino acid sequences were screened for sharing across subjects and were compared with published repertoires and the VDJdb database. TCRdb reprocessing: public reads trimmed at Q25 with fastp, clones called with MiXCR, in-frame beta chains kept. When rows share a CDR3 protein, they turn into one entry using the most common DNA and genes. The V and J calls follow TCRdb's processing rather than the paper's. Here the sample has just over 400,000 distinct CDR3 sequences; approximately 70% occur a single time. The biggest ten clones account for 4% of the sample.

The sample comes from a study of CD8+CD57+ T cells in acquired aplastic anemia listed by TCRdb under 2018. Regarding the study in general: DNA extracted from sorted CD4+ and CD8+ cells had a mean of roughly 3 ug, with a range of about 0.19 to 30 ug. Healthy donor samples averaged about 10 million reads for CD4+ and roughly 11 million for CD8+ cells.

The investigation overall reported the following: Roughly 29 CD8+ CDR3 sequences were shared between patients and controls but appeared highly expressed in patients and within their immunodominant clones. Between patients and healthy controls, no significant difference in CD8+ Simpson's diversity was found (P=0.060).

TCR repertoires of sorted CD4+ and CD8+ blood T cells from severe aplastic anemia patients and healthy subjects were deep-sequenced in the study. Ficoll-Paque density gradient centrifugation was used to isolate peripheral blood mononuclear cells. Before DNA was extracted, CD4+ and CD8+ T cells were sorted using either FACS or magnetic beads. The receptor was isolated from a human donor in good health, serving as a control. Sample: sorted CD4+, CD8+, or CD8+CD57+ T cells (not recorded which) from PBMCs.

The CDR3 protein: CASSFGAGTYEQYF. The DNA sequence is TGTGCCAGCAGCTTCGGGGCCGGGACCTACGAGCAGTACTTC. This chain joins TRBV7-9 to TRBJ2-7; the D region may be TRBD1 or TRBD2, each matching 5 bases equally. The CDR3 goes from the cysteine to the phenylalanine over 14 residues. CDR3 DNA is the only sequence kept; it has 42 bases, read in frame from the first base. Relative to germline, V is 3 bases shorter and J is 2 bases shorter, with 11 bases between their ends. The germline V gene (reference sequence) yields SEHNR for CDR1 and FQNEAQ for CDR2.